Below, one T cell receptor (beta chain) is given with its context. This specimen belongs to a study of shared clonotypes between healthy human individuals. The protocol was immunoSEQ multiplex PCR, while the TCRdb copy is restricted to in-frame clones and leaves out a portion. The data show 550,000 to 800,000 clones, less than 95% seen once. CDR3 length: 18 amino acids. Germline assignment: CDR1 SGHAT and CDR2 FQDESV (reference sequence). Losses at the gene ends were 4 bases for V and 7 bases for J; bases not matched to a gene: 16. The source is a man aged 18 to 30 in good health. Some clones in this sample may be carry-over from other donors' samples. This sequence joins TRBV11-1 and TRBJ2-7; 13 positions agree with TRBD2. What was sequenced was memory CD8+ T cells from PBMCs. Subset: CD45RO+ cells pooled with CCR7-negative TemRA cells. CDR3: CASSSPGPWTSGSGEQYF. The DNA of the CDR3 is TGTGCCAGCAGCTCCCCTGGCCCTTGGACTAGCGGGAGCGGAGAGCAGTACTTC.